These 14 T cell receptor beta chains came from one sample sequenced in a study of sequential checkpoint blockade in melanoma. Assay used: immunoSEQ multiplex PCR; TCRdb lists only in-frame clones, some missing. The repertoire has about 17,000 clones, over 60% of them found once; the top ten carry approximately 20%. Documented treatment: randomized to nivolumab then ipilimumab (arm A) or the reverse (arm B). Sequenced here: CD8+ T cells sorted from blood (inferred from file names), sampled from a patient given nivolumab and ipilimumab in sequence. The receptors originated from a human donor with melanoma.

The CDR3 protein is CASSQDGGNHMGSNQPQHF. CDR3 DNA sequence: TGTGCCAGCAGCCAAGATGGGGGGAATCACATGGGTAGCAATCAGCCCCAGCATTTT. The gene calls are TRBV5-4 and TRBJ1-5; D might be TRBD1 (5 bases). Germline values: CDR1 SGHNT, CDR2 YYREEE (reference sequence). The germline V and J ends were trimmed by 4 bases and 0 bases, with 23 bases remaining between them. The CDR3 has 19 amino acids.

This clone rates as medium-sized. The chain combines TRBV29-1 with TRBJ2-7, with D unclear. CDR1 is SQVTM, CDR2 ANQGSEA, per germline. V shed 4 bases and J shed 2 bases, with 12 bases lying between them. There are 13 residues in the CDR3. The CDR3 coding sequence is TGCAGCGTTGGGCAGGAAAATACCTACGAGCAGTACTTC. This translates into CSVGQENTYEQYF.

The chain combines TRBV7-3 with TRBJ2-1; perhaps TRBD2 as D (6 bases). The CDR3 runs to 13 residues. Germline lookup yields CDR1 SGHTA and CDR2 FQGTGA. V was trimmed by 5 bases and J by 5 bases, leaving 10 bases between them. Here the CDR3 reads CASSGGLHNEQFF. Written as DNA, the CDR3 is TGTGCCAGCAGCGGGGGGTTACACAATGAGCAGTTCTTC.

The chain recombines TRBV4-3 with TRBJ2-3; tentative D call: TRBD2 (6 bases). V was trimmed by 4 bases and J by 0 bases, leaving 8 bases between them. Germline CDR1 LGHNA, CDR2 YSLEER. The CDR3 covers 14 residues. The CDR3: CASSPGTSTDTQYF. CDR3 DNA: TGCGCCAGCAGCCCGGGGACTAGCACAGATACGCAGTATTTT.

The V call is TRBV6-1, the J call TRBJ2-5; possibly TRBD2 for D (6 bases). The CDR3 extends over 15 amino acids. V was clipped by 6 bases and J by 5 bases, with 19 bases between them. Germline loops: CDR1 MNHNS, CDR2 SASEGT. The CDR3 here is CASSRVPLAVETQYF. The CDR3 nucleotides are TGTGCCAGCAGCCGGGTGCCCTTAGCGGTGGAGACCCAGTACTTC.

This clone was detected only once. The V gene is TRBV10-2, the J gene TRBJ2-7; 7 bases align to TRBD1. This CDR3 has 12 amino acids. Germline trimming cut 8 bases from V and 4 bases from J; bases unmatched to any gene: 5. The germline gives CDR1 WSHSY, CDR2 SAAADI. The DNA of the CDR3 is TGCGCCAGCTCCTCGACAGGGTACGAGCAGTACTTC. Its protein is CASSSTGYEQYF.

The chain is built from TRBV6-1 and TRBJ2-7; TRBD1 matches at 11 bases. The CDR3 runs 16 residues. V lost 4 bases to trimming and J lost 5 bases; unmatched junction nucleotides: 10. Looked up from germline, CDR1 is MNHNS and CDR2 is SASEGT. The DNA of the CDR3 is TGTGCCAGCAGTGGGTGGGACAGGGGGGGAATCGACGAGCAGTACGTC. Encoded protein: CASSGWDRGGIDEQYV.

The chain recombines TRBV9 with TRBJ1-2; D is uncertain. Looked up from germline, CDR1 is SGDLS and CDR2 is YYNGEE. The V end lost 2 bases, the J end lost 1 base, and 6 bases lay between the germline ends. This CDR3 contains 13 residues. In DNA form, the CDR3 reads TGTGCCAGCAGCGTCGTTAGTAACTATGGCTACACCTTC. This gives the protein CASSVVSNYGYTF.

V usage is TRBV7-9 and J usage is TRBJ1-2; 10 nucleotides match TRBD1. The CDR3 totals 17 residues. CDR1 and CDR2 (germline): SEHNR, FQNEAQ (reference sequence). J was trimmed by 1 base and V by 6 bases; bases with no gene match: 11. CDR3 in DNA: TGTGCCAGCAGTTCCCGGGACAGGGGAGGTATTAACTATGGCTACACCTTC. This translates into CASSSRDRGGINYGYTF.

This clone was seen more than once but under ten times. This rearrangement joins TRBV27 to TRBJ1-1, with D perhaps matching TRBD1 (6 bases). This CDR3 is built from 14 residues. Germline V gene data show CDR1 as MNHEY and CDR2 as SMNVEV (reference sequence). V lost 0 bases, J lost 4 bases, and 9 bases lay in between. CDR3 nucleotide sequence: TGTGCCAGCAGTTTATCGAGGGGGGGCACTGAAGCTTTCTTT. Its protein is CASSLSRGGTEAFF.

J is TRBJ2-7 and V is TRBV2; weak D call: TRBD1 (6 bases). This CDR3 region has 18 residues. The germline V and J ends were trimmed by 4 bases and 1 base, with 23 bases remaining between them. Germline loops: CDR1 SNHLY, CDR2 FYNNEI. The DNA for the CDR3 is TGTGCCAGCAGTGCCCCACACGCCACAGGGAAAGGTTCCTACGAGCAGTACTTC. It is translated as CASSAPHATGKGSYEQYF. The full variable domain, completed using reference TRBV2 and TRBJ2-7, is EPEVTQTPSHQVTQMGQEVILRCVPISNHLYFYWYRQILGQKVEFLVSFYNNEISEKSEIFDDQFSVERPDGSNFTLKIRSTKLEDSAMYFCASSAPHATGKGSYEQYFGPGTRLTVT.

The chain combines TRBV2 with TRBJ2-7, with TRBD1 matching 8 bases. The CDR3 is made up of 13 amino acids. The J segment lost 4 bases and the V segment lost 6 bases, leaving 5 bases of the junction unmatched. Germline V gene data show CDR1 as SNHLY and CDR2 as FYNNEI. CDR3 amino acids: CASRTGVVYEQYV. The DNA for the CDR3 is TGTGCCAGCAGGACAGGGGTAGTATACGAGCAGTACGTC.

The chain recombines TRBV7-3 with TRBJ1-1; TRBD1 aligns across 8 bases. The CDR3 is 18 amino acids. The ends lost 1 base at V and 5 bases at J; junction bases unmatched: 15. Germline CDR1 and CDR2: SGHTA and FQGTGA. The CDR3 loop reads CASSLRRDRGEVETEAFF. The CDR3 nucleotides are TGTGCCAGCAGCTTAAGGCGCGACAGGGGAGAGGTAGAAACTGAAGCTTTCTTT.

J is TRBJ2-7 and V is TRBV21-1; the tabulated D call, TRBD2, remains unverified against the DNA. TRBV21-1 represents a pseudogene. The CDR3 covers 14 residues. Here the CDR3 DNA reads TGTGCCAGCAAAGGTCGGAGTAGCTCCTACGAGCAGTACGTC. This codes for CASKGRSSSYEQYV.